The present entry profiles one T cell receptor (beta chain) with its context. Its matching antigen is unknown. The record originates from a study of graft-versus-host responses after intestinal transplantation. Study context: All recipients were given anti-thymocyte globulin induction, and tacrolimus and steroids were then administered for about three years.

Broader study findings: The marrow of recipients harbored GvH clones, and ileum or blood showed some of them first.

Germline lookup yields CDR1 SEHNR and CDR2 FQNEAQ (reference sequence). V was clipped by 7 bases and J by 1 base, with 14 bases between them. There are 14 residues in the CDR3. Sequenced by immunoSEQ multiplex PCR; TCRdb stores in-frame clones only, minus some. The repertoire consists of roughly 96,000 clones, with about 91% occurring once and the leading ten covering about 0.45%. Specimen: unstimulated CD8+ T cells sorted from spleen or lymph node cells, collected before intestinal transplant. This TCR came from a human donor who received an intestinal transplant. The gene calls are TRBV7-9 and TRBJ2-7, with TRBD1 as a possible D gene (6 bases). The CDR3 DNA reads TGTGCCAGCACCTGGACAGACTCTTCCTACGAGCAGTACTTC. Its translation: CASTWTDSSYEQYF.